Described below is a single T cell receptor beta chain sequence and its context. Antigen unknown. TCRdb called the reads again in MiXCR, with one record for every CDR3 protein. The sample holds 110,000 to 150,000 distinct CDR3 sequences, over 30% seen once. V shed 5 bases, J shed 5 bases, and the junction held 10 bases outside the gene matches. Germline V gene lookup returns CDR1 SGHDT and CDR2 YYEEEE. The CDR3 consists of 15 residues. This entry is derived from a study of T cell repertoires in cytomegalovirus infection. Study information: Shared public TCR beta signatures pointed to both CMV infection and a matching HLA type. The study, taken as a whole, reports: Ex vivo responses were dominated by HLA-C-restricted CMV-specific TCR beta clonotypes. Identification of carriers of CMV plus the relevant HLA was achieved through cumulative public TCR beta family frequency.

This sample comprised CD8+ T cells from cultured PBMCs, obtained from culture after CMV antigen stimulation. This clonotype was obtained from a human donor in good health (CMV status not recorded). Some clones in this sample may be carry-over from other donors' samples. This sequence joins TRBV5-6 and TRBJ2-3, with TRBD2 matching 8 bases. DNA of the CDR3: TGTGCCAGCAGGACCTTCGGGGGGGCTGGAGATACGCAGTATTTT. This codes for CASRTFGGAGDTQYF.